This TCR beta chain was obtained from a study of blood T cell repertoires in COVID-19. Participant ages covered roughly 18 to 89 years across around 25 US areas. Germline V gene lookup returns CDR1 SEHNR and CDR2 FQNEAQ (reference sequence). Trimming removed 5 bases at V and 4 bases at J, with 17 bases between. The CDR3 totals 15 residues. Original processing notes: Cell counts per sample came from amplifying reference gene primers. Here immunoSEQ multiplex PCR was the method, and the copy in TCRdb shows in-frame clones only, minus some. Clonal size and the V and J genes are those of that table, whereas D and trimming came from the DNA. The top ten hold over 3% of the sample, which has under 250,000 clones, about 87% seen once.

This sequence originates from a middle-aged woman who had been exposed to COVID-19. The chain carries TRBV7-9 and TRBJ1-2; D unclear. Sequenced sample: PBMCs or T cells enriched from blood (not recorded which). In DNA form, the CDR3 reads TGTGCCAGCAGCCCCGGGAGCAGGAGGTTCTATGGCTACACCTTC. The encoded protein is CASSPGSRRFYGYTF.